This entry features one T cell receptor beta chain sequence. There are a few counts of this clonotype. Its antigen has not been determined. No base qualities exist here, and no much larger clone lies one base off it. The sample belongs to a study of T-cell memory formation after mild COVID-19 (dated by TCRdb to 2020 to 2022). Regarding the study in general: Most TCR sequence clusters were specific to one of the two donors. T-cell clones expanding and contracting after mild COVID-19 in a couple of donors were tracked by longitudinal TCRalpha and TCRbeta repertoire sequencing. Two young, previously healthy adult volunteers, one female and one male, were included in the cohort.

What the work shows at the level of the full study, not this receptor alone: Only two mild cases were covered in the study, and larger cohorts including severe cases with pre-infection samples were considered necessary. Clones contracting from day 15 to 85 had balanced CD4/CD8 phenotypes, while a second wave expanding from day 15 to 37 was biased towards CD4+. The detection of some responding clones in pre-infection memory suggests that pre-existing cross-reactive memory T cells joined the SARS-CoV-2 response. Contracting CD4+ clones turned up mainly in the CM and EM memory subsets, whereas EMRA was where CD8+ clones were enriched. SARS-CoV-2 specificity was not confirmed for the second-wave clones peaking on day 37.

TCRdb names Illumina NovaSeq 6000 as the instrument used. Using 5'RACE with constant-segment primers, TCRalpha and TCRbeta cDNA libraries were constructed, with sample barcodes and unique molecular identifiers added in the process. RNA was extracted from every sample with Trizol reagent. Amplification of the libraries took two PCR steps, and the second step added a second sample barcode plus Illumina TruSeq adapters. Sequencing of libraries was performed on an Illumina NovaSeq with 2 x 150 bp paired-end reads. Turning to the authors' computational methods: Reads were demultiplexed and collapsed into UMI-guided consensus sequences with migec v1.2.7. Using mixcr v2.1.11, UMI consensuses were aligned to TRA and TRB V and J templates and then assembled into clonotypes. Expanded or contracted clonotypes were those called significant by both edgeR and NoisET, with noise models trained on biological replicates. For edgeR calls, the cutoffs were a false discovery rate-adjusted p below 0.01 and a log2 fold-change threshold of 1. As an exploratory analysis of dynamics, max-normalized trajectories of the 1000 most abundant clonotypes were examined by PCA with hierarchical clustering. Each responding clone was given a CD4 or CD8 phenotype based on the CD4+ and CD8+ repertoires, which had been sequenced separately. In-frame beta chains were kept once TCRdb had trimmed the public reads at Q25 with fastp and called clones with MiXCR. When rows share a CDR3 protein, they turn into one entry using the most common DNA and genes. Clone size and V and J calls follow TCRdb, not the original study. Recorded for this sample are roughly 250,000 distinct CDR3 sequences; about a sixth of them occurred a single time. The leading ten clones occupy 22% of the sample.

Ficoll-Paque density gradient centrifugation was used to isolate PBMCs. This TCR derives from a man aged 18 to 30 who had mild COVID-19 (a few samples of this study predate the infection). The sample titles of this study are shuffled in the database, so cell type and time point are left out; the donor was told from shared clones. Sequences were obtained from PBMCs or a T cell subset sorted from them (not recorded which).

This receptor has the CDR3 CARPDRENTGELFF. The DNA sequence is TGCGCCCGTCCGGACAGGGAAAACACCGGGGAGCTGTTTTTT. Recombination joined TRBV23-1 with TRBJ2-2, and TRBD1 aligns with 8 junction nucleotides. TRBV23-1 is an open reading frame whose function is uncertain. V is cut back by 11 bases and J by 2 bases, with 7 bases in the junction unmatched. The CDR3 holds 14 amino acids from the cysteine to the phenylalanine. Only CDR3 DNA remains: 42 bases, in frame from the first base.